Sequencing of this TCR beta chain was carried out in a study of T cells after posttransplantation cyclophosphamide. Here immunoSEQ multiplex PCR was the method, and the copy in TCRdb shows in-frame clones only, minus some. This repertoire holds 9,500 to 12,000 clones, and none appear only once. A few counts support this clone. Its antigen is unidentified. CDR3 length: 17 residues. The germline V gene has CDR1 MNHEY and CDR2 SVGEGT. The ends were cut back, 8 bases at V and 1 base at J, with 23 bases in the middle. Study findings and constraints: Donor CD8+ memory clones often dominated recipient blood repertoires at later times. Blood and skin or GI T cell repertoires showed limited TRB overlap. After PTCy, TRB diversity resembled that of CNI/methotrexate controls.

Cyclophosphamide on days +3 and +4 followed busulfan-fludarabine conditioning and a marrow graft. This clonotype originated in a female patient aged 40 to 50 who received an allogeneic stem cell transplant from a related donor, was CMV-positive, and had no GVHD. T cells may partly derive from the graft donor. This chain joins TRBV6-2 or TRBV6-3 and TRBJ2-5; D may be TRBD1 (6 bases). The sequencing here drew on PBMCs, taken after allogeneic stem cell transplant with posttransplant cyclophosphamide. CDR3 sequence reads: CASYPWGRGLPQETQYF. The CDR3 nucleotides read TGTGCCAGCTACCCTTGGGGGCGAGGGTTGCCCCAAGAGACCCAGTACTTC.